This is a list of T cell receptor beta chains from one sample in a study of vaccination effects on CD4 cells after COVID-19. Antigen specificity for these receptors is unknown. Method: immunoSEQ multiplex PCR; TCRdb's copy keeps in-frame clones and lacks some. The table shows around 47,000 clones, with around 70% occurring only once. Material: CD4+ T cells from PBMCs cultured with a peptide pool, obtained before COVID-19 vaccination. The receptors shown here come from a human donor who had a prior SARS-CoV-2 infection. Each CDR3 is given with its conserved first and last residue. Fields, in order: J gene, clone size, D gene, V gene, CDR3 DNA, CDR3 protein. The D gene is left open where the match is weak. The size field is filled for only some rows; it gives once, few, many or a size class.

TRBJ2-1,NA,TRBD2,TRBV5-6,TGTGCCAGCAGCACTGGAGTACTAGCGGGAATGGGGCAGTTCTTC,CASSTGVLAGMGQFF
TRBJ1-1,few,NA,TRBV5-8,TGTGCCAGCAGCACTATCGGGATCTTAAGATGGGATACTGAAGCTTTCTTT,CASSTIGILRWDTEAFF
TRBJ2-1,NA,TRBD2,TRBV18,TGTGCCAGCTCTCCTAGCGGGAGTTTCAATGAGCAGTTCTTC,CASSPSGSFNEQFF
TRBJ2-1,NA,TRBD2,TRBV28,TGTGCCAGCAGTTTAACGGGGGGGGCCCCCTACAATGAGCAGTTCTTC,CASSLTGGAPYNEQFF
TRBJ2-3,NA,NA,TRBV5-6,TGTGCCAGCAGCGTAGGGGGCACAGATACGCAGTATTTT,CASSVGGTDTQYF
TRBJ2-3,NA,NA,TRBV4-2,TGTGCCAGCAGCCAAGAGACAGATACGCAGTATTTT,CASSQETDTQYF
TRBJ2-5,few,NA,TRBV12-5,TGTGCTAGTGGTCTCCGGGAGACCCAGTACTTC,CASGLRETQYF
TRBJ1-6,few,NA,TRBV6-5,TGTGCCAGCAGAACTAATACCGGGGAAGCCCTCCACTTT,CASRTNTGEALHF
TRBJ2-2,few,TRBD2,TRBV6-2/TRBV6-3,TGTGCCAGCAGTTGGGAAGGGACTAGCGGGAGTCTGAACACCGGGGAGCTGTTTTTT,CASSWEGTSGSLNTGELFF
TRBJ2-3,NA,NA,TRBV3-1/TRBV3-2,TGTGCCAGCAGCCAAGAATGGACTATCGTAGATACGCAGTATTTT,CASSQEWTIVDTQYF
TRBJ1-6,NA,NA,TRBV4-1,TGCGCCAGCACCAGGAGCTCCTATAATTCACCCCTCCACTTT,CASTRSSYNSPLHF
TRBJ1-2,NA,NA,TRBV7-2,TGTGCCAGCAGCGTATATAGGGCGGTTAACTATGGCTACACCTTC,CASSVYRAVNYGYTF
TRBJ2-1,few,NA,TRBV18,TGTGCCAGCTCACCACCGGGCCTAGTGGTAGGAGAGCAGTTCTTC,CASSPPGLVVGEQFF
TRBJ2-2,NA,NA,TRBV10-3,TGTGCCATCGGAGGTAGCGGCCTTACCGCGAACACCGGGGAGCTGTTTTTT,CAIGGSGLTANTGELFF
TRBJ2-7,NA,NA,TRBV3-1/TRBV3-2,TGTGCCAGCAGCCAAGTCTTCGGGACCTACGAGCAGTACTTC,CASSQVFGTYEQYF
TRBJ2-1,few,NA,TRBV7-9,TGTGCCAGCAGCCCGGGTTTAGGGCTAACCTACAATGAGCAGTTCTTC,CASSPGLGLTYNEQFF
TRBJ2-5,NA,NA,TRBV14,TGTGCCAGCAGCCCAGGGGGGCTAGAAGAGACCCAGTACTTC,CASSPGGLEETQYF
TRBJ1-5,NA,NA,TRBV5-8,TGTGCCAGCAGCCTGTGGGGTGGTGATCAGCCCCAGCATTTT,CASSLWGGDQPQHF
TRBJ1-1,few,NA,TRBV7-3,TGTGCCAGCGCTCCGCAGGCCGGGCTGGGAGCTTTCTTT,CASAPQAGLGAFF
TRBJ2-3,once,NA,TRBV24-1,TGTGCCACCAGTGGGAGCACAGATACGCAGTATTTT,CATSGSTDTQYF
TRBJ1-1,few,NA,TRBV2,TGTGCCAGCACCTCAGGAACAGGCACTGAAGCTTTCTTT,CASTSGTGTEAFF
TRBJ1-5,NA,NA,TRBV6-5,TGTGCCAGCAGTTACTTTGGGGGCAATCAGCCCCAGCATTTT,CASSYFGGNQPQHF
TRBJ2-5,many,TRBD2,TRBV9,TGTGCCAGCAGCGTAGCTGACGGGGGGGCCGCAGAGACCCAGTACTTC,CASSVADGGAAETQYF
TRBJ2-5,NA,NA,TRBV11-2,TGTGCCAGCAGCTCCCGAGGGGTCCAAGAGACCCAGTACTTC,CASSSRGVQETQYF
TRBJ1-1,few,NA,TRBV27,TGTGCCAGCAGTCTAGGCCTCAAGGCTATGGGGGGCACTGAAGCTTTCTTT,CASSLGLKAMGGTEAFF
TRBJ1-2,few,NA,TRBV7-9,TGTGCCAGCAGCCCCCTCTATGGCTACACCTTC,CASSPLYGYTF
TRBJ2-7,NA,TRBD2,TRBV5-4,TGTGCCAGCAGCCCGAGCGGGAGTTACGAGCAGTACTTC,CASSPSGSYEQYF
TRBJ1-1,NA,NA,TRBV4-3,TGCGCCAGCAGCCCCGGTCTGGGTCTTGAAGCTTTCTTT,CASSPGLGLEAFF
TRBJ1-3,NA,NA,TRBV20-1,TGCAGTGCTAGTCGGCAGGGCTTTGGAAACACCATATATTTT,CSASRQGFGNTIYF
TRBJ2-5,NA,NA,TRBV10-3,TGTGCCATCAGTGGCTCGGGAAAAGAGACCCAGTACTTC,CAISGSGKETQYF
TRBJ2-7,NA,TRBD2,TRBV7-8,TGTGCCAGCAGCTCAAGGACTAGCGGGAGCAGGGTGTTCAACGAGCAGTACTTC,CASSSRTSGSRVFNEQYF